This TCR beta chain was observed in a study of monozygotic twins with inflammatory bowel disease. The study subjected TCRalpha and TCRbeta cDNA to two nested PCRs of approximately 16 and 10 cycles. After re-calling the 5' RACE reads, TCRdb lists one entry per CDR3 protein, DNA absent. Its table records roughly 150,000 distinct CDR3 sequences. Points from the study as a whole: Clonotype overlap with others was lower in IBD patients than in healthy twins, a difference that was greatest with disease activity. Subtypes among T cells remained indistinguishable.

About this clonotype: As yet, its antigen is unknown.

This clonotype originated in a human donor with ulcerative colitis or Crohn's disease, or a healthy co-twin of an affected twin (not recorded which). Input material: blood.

The CDR3 protein is CASSYKSSGNTIYF. The genes are TRBV7-2 and TRBJ1-3. This CDR3 region has 14 residues. Germline CDR1 reads SGHTA; CDR2 reads FQGNSA.